This note documents a single T cell receptor (beta chain) sequence. This sample is drawn from a study of T-cell reconstitution after alpha-beta-depleted transplantation in children. The V gene's germline CDR1 is ENHRY and CDR2 SYGVKD. The CDR3 length is 18 residues. V lost 4 bases, J lost 0 bases, and 7 bases stayed unmatched. TCRbeta library preparation incorporated unique molecular identifiers. MiXCR was run by TCRdb on the PCR reads, yielding one entry per CDR3 protein. The sample consists of a few hundred thousand distinct CDR3 sequences, 9.9% of them appearing once. This chain links TRBV10-3 with TRBJ2-6; 9 nucleotides agree with TRBD1. The sequence was obtained from a human donor who donated a stem cell graft to a child with SCID. Sample: PBMCs from the stem cell graft donor, taken from the stem cell graft. The CDR3 DNA is TGTGCCATCAGTGGCGGACAGGGGCCGTCCTCTGGGGCCAACGTCCTGACTTTC. Protein: CAISGGQGPSSGANVLTF.